This T cell receptor beta chain is from a study of patients and donors after allogeneic stem cell transplantation. The CDR3 has 15 amino acids. Trimming shortened V by 4 bases and J by 7 bases, and 17 bases separated the two germline ends. Germline CDR1 and CDR2: SGHRS and YFSETQ. This clonotype was observed at least ten times. TCRdb ran MiXCR on the RT-PCR reads and lists one entry per CDR3 protein. This sample has about a million distinct CDR3 sequences, with 18% found just once. The chain joins TRBV5-1 to TRBJ1-4; D is perhaps TRBD1 (5 bases). This TCR derives from a human donor who was either an allogeneic HSCT recipient or a stem cell or donor lymphocyte infusion donor (not recorded which). It is not recorded whose cells these are; they may come from a transplant donor. Sequencing used blood, either unsorted or a sorted T cell fraction (not recorded which). CDR3 loop: CASSPEAGQGEKLFF. CDR3 sequence (DNA): TGCGCCAGCAGCCCGGAGGCGGGGCAGGGTGAAAAACTGTTTTTT.